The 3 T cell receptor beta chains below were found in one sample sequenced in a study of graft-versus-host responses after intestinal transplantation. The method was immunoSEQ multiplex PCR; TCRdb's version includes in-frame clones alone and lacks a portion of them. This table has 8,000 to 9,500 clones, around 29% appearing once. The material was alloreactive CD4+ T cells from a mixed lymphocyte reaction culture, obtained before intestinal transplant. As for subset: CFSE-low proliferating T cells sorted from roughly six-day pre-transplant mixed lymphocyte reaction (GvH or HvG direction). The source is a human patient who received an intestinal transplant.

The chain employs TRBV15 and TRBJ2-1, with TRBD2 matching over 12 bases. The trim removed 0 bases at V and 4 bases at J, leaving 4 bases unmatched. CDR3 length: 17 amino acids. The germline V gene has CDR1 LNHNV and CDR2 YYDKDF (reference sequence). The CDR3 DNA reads TGTGCCACCAGCAGAGATCTGGGACTAGCGGGTTACAATGAGCAGTTCTTC. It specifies CATSRDLGLAGYNEQFF.

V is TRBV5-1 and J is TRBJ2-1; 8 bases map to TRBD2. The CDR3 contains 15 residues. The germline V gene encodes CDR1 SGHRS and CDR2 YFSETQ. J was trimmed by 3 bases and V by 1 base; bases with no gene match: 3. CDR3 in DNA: TGCGCCAGCAGCTTGAGTAGCGGGATCTACAATGAGCAGTTCTTC. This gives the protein CASSLSSGIYNEQFF.

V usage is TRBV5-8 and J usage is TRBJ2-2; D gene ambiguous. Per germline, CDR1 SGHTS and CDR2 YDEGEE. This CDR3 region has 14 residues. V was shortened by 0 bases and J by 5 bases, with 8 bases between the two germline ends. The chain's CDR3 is CASSLGLSTGELFF. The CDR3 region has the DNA TGTGCCAGCAGCTTGGGCCTATCAACCGGGGAGCTGTTTTTT.